This TCR beta chain came from a study of control samples from healthy donors and cancer patients. Repertoires were generated with immunoSEQ multiplex PCR, while TCRdb's copy carries only in-frame clones and drops some. The profile shows some 120,000 clones, around nine tenths of them singletons. The sample was blood. This TCR came from a woman in her seventies in good health.

CDR3 residues: CASRNPTPNPYEQYF. CDR3 sequence (DNA): TGTGCCAGCAGAAACCCGACACCAAACCCCTACGAGCAGTACTTC. The chain is built from TRBV28 and TRBJ2-7; D gene uncertain. Germline assignment: CDR1 MDHEN and CDR2 SYDVKM. The CDR3 has 15 amino acids. V was pared by 6 bases and J by 2 bases, with 17 bases between.